The rows below give T cell receptor beta chains drawn from one sample of a study of T-cell memory formation after mild COVID-19. TCRdb re-derived calls from the 5' RACE reads in MiXCR, one entry per CDR3 protein. The sample holds some 300,000 distinct CDR3 sequences, 20% to 25% seen once. The sample taken for sequencing was PBMCs or a T cell subset sorted from them (not recorded which). The receptors stem from a man aged 18 to 30 who had mild COVID-19 (a few samples of this study predate the infection). Cell type and time point are not known. CDR3s leave out the opening cysteine and the closing phenylalanine or tryptophan.

ASFGSENEKLF | TRBJ1-4 | TRBV18 | 11
ASSLVGFPEAF | TRBJ1-1 | TRBV7-9 | 11
AQRQPSYGYT | TRBJ1-2 | TRBV12-3/TRBV12-4 | 10
ASSLAGRHNEQF | TRBJ2-1 | TRBV7-6 | 12
ASSEQGGANTEAF | TRBJ1-1 | TRBV9 | 13
ASSPFPGEYQETQY | TRBJ2-5 | TRBV27 | 14
ASGDTQY | TRBJ2-3 | TRBV12-3/TRBV12-4 | 7
ASSLVFSEAF | TRBJ1-1 | TRBV7-6 | 10
ASGPGGDGYT | TRBJ1-2 | TRBV16 | 10
ASSSTGGFSWGTEAF | TRBJ1-1 | TRBV27 | 15
ASSQDHSADTDTQY | TRBJ2-3 | TRBV4-2 | 14
ASSVGSSPNEQF | TRBJ2-1 | TRBV9 | 12
SVDGWRQGRDTQY | TRBJ2-3 | TRBV29-1 | 13
ASSLGTGYPRTDTQY | TRBJ2-3 | TRBV5-1 | 15
ASSHTLVDRDSPLH | TRBJ1-6 | TRBV5-5 | 14
ASSQDRKTGGGEKLF | TRBJ1-4 | TRBV4-1 | 15
ASSLVQGARDGYT | TRBJ1-2 | TRBV5-6 | 13
ASSPGPKGANVLT | TRBJ2-6 | TRBV5-1 | 13
ASSLETGQRETQY | TRBJ2-5 | TRBV7-9 | 13
ASRLRGGTDTQY | TRBJ2-3 | TRBV7-3 | 12
ASAYLARGGGHEQF | TRBJ2-1 | TRBV7-2 | 14
SVEHERRETQY | TRBJ2-5 | TRBV29-1 | 11
ASSDTSTSTDTQY | TRBJ2-3 | TRBV5-1 | 13
ASSPDGAVQPQH | TRBJ1-5 | TRBV5-4 | 12
ASSLWETGNTIY | TRBJ1-3 | TRBV7-9 | 12
ASSRSLSGAGTGELF | TRBJ2-2 | TRBV5-1 | 15
ASSQILGGNQPQH | TRBJ1-5 | TRBV4-3 | 13
SAPGRDLGTDTQY | TRBJ2-3 | TRBV20-1 | 13
ASSLRQVAGYT | TRBJ1-2 | TRBV7-9 | 11
ATSRPSRATDSGGGYT | TRBJ1-2 | TRBV15 | 16
ASSLMAQGTSPLH | TRBJ1-6 | TRBV12-3/TRBV12-4 | 13
AVLGLEGTPLH | TRBJ1-6 | TRBV7-9 | 11
ASSVGPNYGYT | TRBJ1-2 | TRBV25-1 | 11
ASSQGGEGYNEQF | TRBJ2-1 | TRBV3-1 | 13
ASIRGSSYNSPLH | TRBJ1-6 | TRBV7-8 | 13
ASSYSWGSRDEQF | TRBJ2-1 | TRBV6-5 | 13
ASSLGARTPNTQY | TRBJ2-3 | TRBV5-1 | 13
ATSDRGRTDTQY | TRBJ2-3 | TRBV24-1 | 12
ASSPPRTDTQY | TRBJ2-3 | TRBV28 | 11
SGARTAEQF | TRBJ2-1 | TRBV20-1 | 9
SARAVAGGAREKLF | TRBJ1-4 | TRBV20-1 | 14
ASSLAGAGYSPLH | TRBJ1-6 | TRBV5-1 | 13